The rows below give T cell receptor beta chains drawn from one sample of a study of shared clonotypes between healthy human individuals. Here immunoSEQ multiplex PCR was the method, and the copy in TCRdb shows in-frame clones only, minus some. The data hold over 2 million clones, with around 95% observed a single time. The sample taken for sequencing was naive CD4+ T cells sorted from blood. These receptors were taken from a man aged 18-30 years in good health. Both conserved end residues are part of each CDR3. D genes are given only for firm matches. Size is stated for part of the rows, as once, few or many counts, or as a class when the clone is expanded.

abundance	v_gene	d_gene	j_gene	CDR3aa	CDR3nt
.	TRBV28	.	TRBJ2-4	CASSFPRGQNIQYF	TGTGCCAGCAGTTTCCCCCGGGGCCAAAACATTCAGTACTTC
.	TRBV11-2	TRBD1	TRBJ1-6	CASSLGTGVSPLHF	TGTGCCAGCAGCCTCGGGACAGGGGTTTCACCCCTCCACTTT
.	TRBV7-2	.	TRBJ1-4	CASSFDGAGRYEKLFF	TGTGCCAGCAGCTTCGACGGGGCAGGGAGGTATGAAAAACTGTTTTTT
.	TRBV4-1	.	TRBJ1-2	CASSHKGQDLNYGYTF	TGCGCCAGCAGCCATAAGGGACAAGACCTTAACTATGGCTACACCTTC
.	TRBV6-6	.	TRBJ1-6	CASSSDRPIRSLHF	TGTGCCAGCAGTTCTGACAGGCCAATTCGATCCCTCCACTTT
.	TRBV9	.	TRBJ2-2	CASSVDVAAGELFF	TGTGCCAGCAGCGTAGATGTAGCGGCCGGGGAGCTGTTTTTT
.	TRBV4-3	TRBD2	TRBJ2-1	CASSQQIAGGPNEQFF	TGCGCCAGCAGCCAACAGATAGCGGGAGGGCCCAATGAGCAGTTCTTC
.	TRBV6-5	.	TRBJ1-1	CASTLPGGTEAFF	TGTGCCAGCACCTTACCGGGGGGCACTGAAGCTTTCTTT
.	TRBV13	TRBD2	TRBJ2-7	CASSYTLGLAESEHEQYF	TGTGCCAGCAGCTACACTTTGGGACTAGCGGAATCTGAACACGAGCAGTACTTC
.	TRBV7-9	.	TRBJ1-2	CASSLMAGSFNYGYTF	TGTGCCAGCAGCTTAATGGCAGGGTCGTTTAACTATGGCTACACCTTC
.	TRBV4-1	TRBD1	TRBJ1-2	CASSQGTGWYYGYTF	TGCGCCAGCAGCCAAGGGACAGGGTGGTACTATGGCTACACCTTC
.	TRBV7-2	TRBD2	TRBJ2-5	CASSLAFRLAVGETQYF	TGTGCCAGCAGCTTAGCGTTCCGCCTAGCGGTCGGGGAGACCCAGTACTTC
.	TRBV5-4	TRBD2	TRBJ2-7	CASSVGGAGYEQYF	TGTGCCAGCAGCGTCGGGGGGGCCGGTTACGAGCAGTACTTC
once	TRBV9	.	TRBJ1-4	CASSPRDGLIKKLFF	TGTGCCAGCAGCCCGAGGGACGGTCTAATTAAAAAACTGTTTTTT
.	TRBV4-1	TRBD2	TRBJ2-5	CASSQVYPGGETQYF	TGCGCCAGCAGCCAAGTATATCCGGGGGGAGAGACCCAGTACTTC